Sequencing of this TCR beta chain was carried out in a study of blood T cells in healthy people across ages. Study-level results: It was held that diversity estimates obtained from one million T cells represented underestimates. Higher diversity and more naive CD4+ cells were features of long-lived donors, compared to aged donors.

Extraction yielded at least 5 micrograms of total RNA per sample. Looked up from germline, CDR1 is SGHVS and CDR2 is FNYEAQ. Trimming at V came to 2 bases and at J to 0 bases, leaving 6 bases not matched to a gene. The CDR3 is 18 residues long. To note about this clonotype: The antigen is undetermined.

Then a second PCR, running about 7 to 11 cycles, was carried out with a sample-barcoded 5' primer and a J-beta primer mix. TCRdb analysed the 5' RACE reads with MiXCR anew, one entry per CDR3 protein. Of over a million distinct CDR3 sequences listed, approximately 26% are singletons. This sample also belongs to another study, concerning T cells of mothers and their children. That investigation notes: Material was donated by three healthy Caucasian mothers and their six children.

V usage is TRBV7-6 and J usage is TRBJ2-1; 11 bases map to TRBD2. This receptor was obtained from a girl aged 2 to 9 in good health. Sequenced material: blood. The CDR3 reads CASSLPGTSGSSYNEQFF. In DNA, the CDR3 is TGTGCCAGCAGCTTACCTGGGACTAGCGGAAGCTCCTACAATGAGCAGTTCTTC.